The present T cell receptor beta chain was sequenced within a study of Graves' ophthalmopathy and Graves' hyperthyroidism (dated by TCRdb to the late 2010s). Concerning the study at large: Peripheral blood was collected before any treatment was given, at the time of initial diagnosis. An independent validation cohort comprised some 19 hyperthyroidism patients and over 15 patients who later progressed from hyperthyroidism to ophthalmopathy. In total, 135 blood samples were TCR-sequenced: under 45 ophthalmopathy, 75 hyperthyroidism and roughly 17 hyperthyroidism-to-ophthalmopathy patients. To explore V-J signatures that separate ophthalmopathy from hyperthyroidism, a discovery set of fewer than 110 patients was enrolled, consisting of more than 40 with ophthalmopathy and about 60 with stable hyperthyroidism. In a handful of hyperthyroidism patients, the T-cell repertoires found in thyroid tissue were compared with those found in blood. The study used TCR beta repertoire signatures to distinguish Graves' ophthalmopathy from Graves' hyperthyroidism and to predict progression to ophthalmopathy. Following sample collection, hyperthyroidism patients were given methimazole at a starting dose of 30 mg daily, and ophthalmopathy patients were given high-dose intravenous methylprednisolone. The paper as a whole reports these results and caveats: In cross-validation, the 13-signature model distinguished ophthalmopathy from stable hyperthyroidism with around 90% sensitivity and about 81% specificity, while in the test set the corresponding values were about 80% and 75%. In validation, the model predicted ophthalmopathy progression with 55% to 71% sensitivity and around 72% specificity; some 13 predicted patients were CT-confirmed with GO in a median of approximately 6.2 months. Among expanded thyroid clonotypes with frequency above 0.001, most also showed up in blood, which suggests that blood repertoires may reflect the thyroid immune response. Sample size was not predetermined statistically, and investigators were not blinded to group allocation.

From the germline V gene (reference sequence), CDR1 is DFQATT and CDR2 is SNEGSKA. The CDR3 sequence holds 15 residues, the cysteine and phenylalanine included. Only the CDR3 DNA is retained, 45 bases long and in frame from the first base. V is cut by 6 bases and J by 1 base, and the space between the germline ends is 13 bases. For repertoire sequencing, TCR beta CDR3 regions were amplified from RNA transcripts. A first-round RT-PCR used HTBI primers with the Qiagen OneStep RT-PCR kit, followed by a second-round multiplex PCR, size selection and purification. Libraries were sequenced on an Illumina HiSeq2000 using paired-end 100 bp reads. Processing in the source paper ran as follows. SOAPnuke was used to process the reads, removing any read that contained adapters or uncalled bases, had a mean Phred below 15, or lacked an exact match to the constant primer or identifier. COPE v1.2.5 was used to merge high-quality paired reads. Clonotypes were defined as unique nucleotide sequences and were aligned to IMGT TRB V, D and J references using MiTCR v1.1. Analysis was restricted to V-J combinations with a frequency above 0.0001, which covered 99.2% of repertoires. For each V-J combination, a TCR clonal expansion and chaos score was defined as F50 clonal expansion divided by the chaos observed in the TCRdist matrix. Welch's t-statistics and random forest were used to reduce the features to 10 to 15 V-J combinations, which were then used as input to a naive Bayes classifier. The Morisita-Horn index was used to measure how similar the thyroid and blood repertoires were. The raw public data were reprocessed by TCRdb itself: fastp quality trimming at Q25, MiXCR clonotype calling, in-frame beta chains only. All rows with the same CDR3 protein become a single entry with the most common DNA and genes. For this entry, the V and J calls and clone size follow TCRdb and not the study's own pipeline. In this sample the table shows 600,000 to 950,000 distinct CDR3 sequences, roughly 41% of which occur a single time. The ten largest account for around 40% of the sample.

About this clonotype itself: Its recognized antigen is unknown. Base qualities are not provided; no much larger clone lies one nucleotide away.

The ophthalmopathy patients had moderately to severely active disease, with a Clinical Activity Score of 3 or higher, a NOSPECS grade of 4 or higher, and a disease duration of less than 3 months. Anyone with other autoimmune diseases, uncontrolled infections, pregnancy or lactation was excluded from the study. Clinical symptoms, serum thyroxine, TRAb, thyroid ultrasound and orbital computed tomography formed the basis of the diagnosis. Ficoll-Paque density gradient centrifugation was used to isolate PBMCs from around 10 ml of fresh peripheral blood. Trizol reagent was used to extract the total RNA, and its quality was then checked on an Agilent 2100 Bioanalyzer.

The sample was peripheral blood. The clonotype comes from an adult man with Graves' ophthalmopathy. This sequence uses TRBV20-1 and TRBJ2-6; no D gene can be assigned with confidence. The CDR3 region reads CSAYNRSSGANVLTF. The nucleotides are TGCAGTGCCTATAATCGGTCGTCTGGGGCCAACGTCCTGACTTTC.